This TCR beta chain was identified in a study of beta chain features in type 1 diabetes. Reverse transcription of all isolated RNA meant that expressed TCRB transcripts were sequenced. The read count averaged approximately 4 million across naive, central memory and regulatory T cell samples. This table comes from immunoSEQ multiplex PCR, and its TCRdb copy is limited to in-frame clones, with some not included. Counted here are nearly 700,000 clones, 13% occurring once; the ten biggest clones make up less than 0.025%. The CDR3 has 16 residues. Germline V gene sequence: CDR1 ENHRY, CDR2 SYGVKD. Trimming stripped 3 bases from V and 0 bases from J, with 15 bases between. Findings of the study overall: TCRB CDR3s from Type 1 diabetes patients were moderately but significantly shorter in all four CD4+ subsets. It was not settled here whether HLA type affects TCRB rearrangement.

As regards this clone: Its antigen is unknown.

Each sorted population was over 95% pure. The chain couples TRBV10-3 to TRBJ2-7; D is perhaps TRBD1 or TRBD2 (7 bases each). Sequencing was done on a sample of naive CD4+ T cells from blood. This TCR was recovered from a young man with type 1 diabetes. The CDR3 loop is CAISDTSGGDSYEQYF. In DNA form, the CDR3 reads TGTGCCATCAGTGATACGTCAGGGGGGGACTCCTACGAGCAGTACTTC.